What follows are 32 T cell receptor beta chains derived from one specimen sequenced in a study of neoadjuvant anti-PD-1 for oral cavity cancer. The protocol was immunoSEQ multiplex PCR, while the TCRdb copy is restricted to in-frame clones and leaves out a portion. The table shows 55,000 to 75,000 clones, with 65% to 80% occurring only once. This material consisted of PBMCs, taken before nivolumab (anti-PD-1) treatment. The receptor source for this set is a person between 35 and 79 years old with oral cavity squamous cell carcinoma.

The chain couples TRBV30 to TRBJ1-1, with D maybe TRBD1 (5 bases). Germline values: CDR1 GTSNPN, CDR2 SVGIG (reference sequence). The CDR3 consists of 12 residues. The V end was cut by 8 bases, the J end by 4 bases, with 14 bases between. CDR3 coding DNA: TGTGCCGGCCACAGGCTACGCACTGAAGCTTTCTTT. Translating gives CAGHRLRTEAFF.

The chain employs TRBV7-9 and TRBJ1-2; D possibly corresponds to TRBD1 (5 bases). The V end lost 5 bases, the J end lost 5 bases, and 9 bases lay between the germline ends. Germline V gives CDR1 SEHNR, CDR2 FQNEAQ (reference sequence). CDR3 length equals 12 residues. For the CDR3, the DNA is TGTGCCAGCAGCCCCGACAGTTATGGCTACACCTTC. Translation: CASSPDSYGYTF.

The chain uses TRBV5-4 and TRBJ2-7, with D perhaps assigned TRBD1 or TRBD2 (5 bases each). This CDR3 is 13 amino acids long. The ends were cut back, 3 bases at V and 4 bases at J, with 11 bases in the middle. Germline loops: CDR1 SGHNT, CDR2 YYREEE (reference sequence). The CDR3 coding sequence is TGTGCCAGCAGCTACCGGGGCTCGTACGAGCAGTACTTC. Its protein product is CASSYRGSYEQYF.

Notes on this clone: The same CDR3 is also encoded by other DNA sequences in this sample. The chain employs TRBV19 and TRBJ1-1; TRBD1 matches 7 bases. This CDR3 region has 14 residues. After removal of 4 bases from V and 0 bases from J, the junction contained 2 bases not matched to a gene. The germline V gene encodes CDR1 LNHDA and CDR2 SQIVND (reference sequence). In nucleotides, the CDR3 is TGTGCCAGTAGTAGGGACAGCATGAACACTGAAGCTTTCTTT. Its protein product is CASSRDSMNTEAFF.

The table lists this clone with a few counts. This chain links TRBV7-9 with TRBJ1-6; TRBD1 aligns across 7 bases. Germline V CDR1 and CDR2: SEHNR, FQNEAQ (reference sequence). The CDR3 sequence is 14 residues long. V shed 5 bases and J 7 bases; nucleotides not matched to a gene: 5. The CDR3 region has the DNA TGTGCCAGCAGCCGCGGGACAGCCAATTCACCCCTCCACTTT. Amino acid sequence: CASSRGTANSPLHF. Full variable domain (missing parts from reference TRBV7-9 and TRBJ1-6): DTGVSQNPRHKITKRGQNVTFRCDPISEHNRLYWYRQTLGQGPEFLTYFQNEAQLEKSRLLSDRFSAERPKGSFSTLEIQRTEQGDSAMYLCASSRGTANSPLHFGNGTRLTVT.

The chain links TRBV2 to TRBJ1-5, with 7 bases matching TRBD1. The CDR3 runs to 15 residues. Losses at the gene ends were 5 bases for V and 7 bases for J; bases not matched to a gene: 11. Germline lookup yields CDR1 SNHLY and CDR2 FYNNEI. This CDR3 reads CASSPRGPGGQPQHF. The DNA for the CDR3 is TGTGCCAGCAGTCCAAGGGGGCCAGGGGGGCAGCCCCAGCATTTT.

This clone was counted between two and nine times. The J gene is TRBJ2-1, the V gene TRBV14; D might be TRBD1 or TRBD2, each matching 6 bases. Germline CDR1 SGHDN, CDR2 FVKESK. There are 15 residues in the CDR3. Between the trimmed V and J ends, which lost 1 base and 5 bases, there was a span of 12 bases. The DNA for the CDR3 is TGTGCCAGCAGCCAAGCGGGGGCGGCTAACAATGAGCAGTTCTTC. Translating gives CASSQAGAANNEQFF.

The chain employs TRBV14 and TRBJ2-3, with 7 bases that match TRBD2. Germline V gene sequence: CDR1 SGHDN, CDR2 FVKESK. V lost 3 bases to trimming and J lost 0 bases; unmatched junction nucleotides: 0. The CDR3 loop spans 14 amino acids. CDR3 nucleotide sequence: TGTGCCAGCAGCCAGGGGGGGAGCACAGATACGCAGTATTTT. As protein: CASSQGGSTDTQYF.

The genes are TRBV6-4 and TRBJ1-5, with TRBD1 matching over 7 bases. The CDR3 length is 15 residues. Trimming at V came to 6 bases and at J to 1 base, leaving 6 bases not matched to a gene. Germline CDR1 MRHNA, CDR2 SNTAGT. The CDR3 bases are TGTGCCAGCAGCCCCAGGGGGGACAGCAATCAGCCCCAGCATTTT. Translation gives CASSPRGDSNQPQHF.

V gene TRBV5-1 combines with J gene TRBJ2-2, with TRBD1 identical over 10 bases. In germline, CDR1 is SGHRS, CDR2 YFSETQ. V dropped 4 bases and J dropped 4; count of bases not matched to a gene: 7. This CDR3 comprises 16 residues. CDR3 sequence (DNA): TGCGCCAGCAGCCCCCGGGACAGGGGCATCACCGGGGAGCTGTTTTTT. Translating it yields CASSPRDRGITGELFF.

This clone occurred once. CDR3 sequence (DNA): TGTGCCAGCAGTTTCCAAGAGACAACTAATGAAAAACTGTTTTTT. It translates to CASSFQETTNEKLFF. The chain employs TRBV28 and TRBJ1-4; the D is unclear. Germline V gene lookup returns CDR1 MDHEN and CDR2 SYDVKM. The CDR3 length is 15 residues. Between the trimmed V and J ends, which lost 3 bases and 0 bases, there was a span of 8 bases.

The J gene is TRBJ2-5, the V gene TRBV5-1, with 12 bases aligning to TRBD1. Germline lookup yields CDR1 SGHRS and CDR2 YFSETQ. Trimming at V came to 6 bases and at J to 5 bases, leaving 8 bases not matched to a gene. CDR3 length equals 15 residues. CDR3 residues: CASTARDRGRETQYF. The CDR3 DNA reads TGCGCCAGCACCGCTCGGGACAGGGGGCGGGAGACCCAGTACTTC.

The V call is TRBV6-1, the J call TRBJ1-3; TRBD1 might be the D (5 bases). V was clipped by 7 bases and J by 2 bases, with 15 bases between them. Germline assignment: CDR1 MNHNS and CDR2 SASEGT. The CDR3 totals 15 residues. CDR3 residues: CASTVQGTAGNTIYF. As DNA, the CDR3 is TGTGCCAGCACTGTGCAGGGAACCGCTGGAAACACCATATATTTT.

For this clone: Other DNA sequences from this sample encode an identical CDR3 as well. CDR3 sequence: CASSQRAPSHSGANVLTF. CDR3 nucleotide sequence: TGTGCCAGCAGTCAAAGGGCCCCAAGTCACTCTGGGGCCAACGTCCTGACTTTC. The chain employs TRBV27 and TRBJ2-6, with no clear D. V dropped 5 bases and J dropped 0 bases, with 17 bases sitting between them. CDR1 and CDR2 (germline): MNHEY, SMNVEV (reference sequence). The CDR3 covers 18 residues. Together with reference TRBV27 and TRBJ2-6, the CDR3 gives the full variable domain: EAQVTQNPRYLITVTGKKLTVTCSQNMNHEYMSWYRQDPGLGLRQIYYSMNVEVTDKGDVPEGYKVSRKEKRNFPLILESPSPNQTSLYFCASSQRAPSHSGANVLTFGAGSRLTVL.

The rearrangement joins TRBV19 to TRBJ1-1, with D uncertain. CDR1 is LNHDA and CDR2 is SQIVND in the germline V gene (reference sequence). The V end was cut by 7 bases, the J end by 6 bases, with 27 bases between. The CDR3 has 17 amino acids. The CDR3 region is CASTPFKGGPREAEAFF. DNA for the CDR3: TGTGCCAGTACCCCATTTAAAGGCGGTCCGAGAGAGGCTGAAGCTTTCTTT.

V gene TRBV10-3 combines with J gene TRBJ1-6, with TRBD1 as a possible D gene (5 bases). The germline CDR1 and CDR2 sequences are ENHRY and SYGVKD. V gave up 8 bases and J gave up 6 bases, with 11 bases separating them. CDR3 length: 13 residues. This chain's CDR3 is CAIRDVRNSPLHF. The DNA for the CDR3 is TGTGCCATCCGGGACGTTCGTAATTCACCCCTCCACTTT.

J is TRBJ2-7 and V is TRBV14; D remains unclear. V shed 0 bases and J shed 3 bases, with 12 bases lying between them. The CDR3 contains 15 residues. The V gene's germline CDR1 is SGHDN and CDR2 FVKESK. The CDR3, as DNA: TGTGCCAGCAGCCAAGATAGGCGTCAGAACTACGAGCAGTACTTC. Residues: CASSQDRRQNYEQYF.

This clone was counted only a few times. The V call is TRBV9, the J call TRBJ2-1; D remains ambiguous. This CDR3 comprises 11 residues. CDR1 is SGDLS and CDR2 is YYNGEE in the germline V gene. V lost 2 bases and J lost 5, with 2 bases in between. In DNA, the CDR3 is TGTGCCAGCAGCGTCCACAATGAGCAGTTCTTC. Its translation is CASSVHNEQFF. The entire variable domain, with the rest obtained from reference TRBV9 and TRBJ2-1, is as follows: DSGVTQTPKHLITATGQRVTLRCSPRSGDLSVYWYQQSLDQGLQFLIQYYNGEERAKGNILERFSAQQFPDLHSELNLSSLELGDSALYFCASSVHNEQFFGPGTRLTVL.

This chain joins TRBV29-1 and TRBJ2-2; 12 bases are a match to TRBD2. The germline gives CDR1 SQVTM, CDR2 ANQGSEA. The CDR3 runs 14 residues. The junction had 4 bases not matched to a gene; V was cut back by 5 bases and J by 6 bases. CDR3 residues: CSVPTSGSPGELFF. The CDR3 DNA follows: TGCAGCGTTCCGACTAGCGGGAGTCCCGGGGAGCTGTTTTTT.

The chain joins TRBV11-2 to TRBJ2-1; D uncertain. With 4 bases removed from V and 4 bases from J, the gap between germline ends came to 11 bases. The germline gives CDR1 SGHAT, CDR2 FQNNGV. The CDR3 has 14 amino acids. The CDR3 sequence: CASSSDLYYNEQFF. The CDR3 DNA reads TGTGCCAGCAGCTCCGACTTGTATTACAATGAGCAGTTCTTC.

The chain carries TRBV25-1 and TRBJ2-1; 13 bases match TRBD2. The germline V gene encodes CDR1 MGHDK and CDR2 SYGVNS. V was pared by 6 bases and J by 7 bases, with 3 bases of the junction left unmatched. The CDR3 is made up of 14 amino acids. The CDR3 protein is CASRTSGGLNEQFF. The CDR3 DNA follows: TGTGCCAGCAGGACTAGCGGGGGGTTAAATGAGCAGTTCTTC.

This clone came up once. This chain links TRBV5-1 with TRBJ2-3; D is perhaps TRBD2 (7 bases). Germline V gene lookup returns CDR1 SGHRS and CDR2 YFSETQ. This CDR3 comprises 17 residues. Trimming took 0 bases from V and 0 from J, leaving 14 bases between them. The CDR3 DNA reads as TGCGCCAGCAGCTTGGCCTGGCGGGGGCCCAGCACAGATACGCAGTATTTT. The encoded protein is CASSLAWRGPSTDTQYF.

The CDR3 DNA sequence: TGTGCCAGTAGTATGGGGCTAGCGGGAAAGTCAGATACGCAGTATTTT. Its translation: CASSMGLAGKSDTQYF. This chain connects TRBV19 to TRBJ2-3; 9 bases match TRBD2. Germline V gives CDR1 LNHDA, CDR2 SQIVND (reference sequence). The CDR3 loop spans 16 amino acids. V dropped 3 bases and J dropped 4; count of bases not matched to a gene: 8.

There are a few counts of this clone. The V gene is TRBV4-1, the J gene TRBJ1-5; D is undetermined. V lost 0 bases, J lost 9 bases, and 12 bases lay in between. CDR3 length equals 14 residues. Per germline, CDR1 MGHRA and CDR2 YSYEKL. The CDR3, as DNA: TGCGCCAGCAGCCAAGAGCCAGCCGAGCCGCCCCAGCATTTT. Translation: CASSQEPAEPPQHF.

This rearrangement joins TRBV5-6 to TRBJ2-7; D uncertain. This CDR3 has 16 residues. Germline CDR1 and CDR2: SGHDT and YYEEEE. V was shortened by 3 bases and J by 1 base, with 17 bases between the two germline ends. The CDR3 coding sequence is TGTGCCAGCAGCTCCCGACACTCGAGATTTTCCTACGAGCAGTACTTC. This gives the protein CASSSRHSRFSYEQYF.

The genes are TRBV28 and TRBJ1-1; 7 bases fit TRBD1. Germline V lookup: CDR1 MDHEN, CDR2 SYDVKM. The CDR3 length is 15 residues. V shed 4 bases, J shed 6 bases, and the junction held 11 bases outside the gene matches. The chain's CDR3 is CASSSHRGRDAEAFF. In DNA, the CDR3 is TGTGCCAGCAGTTCGCACAGGGGAAGGGACGCTGAAGCTTTCTTT.

CDR3 residues: CASSLTAGGGGGTDTQYF. As DNA, the CDR3 is TGTGCCAGCAGCTTAACAGCGGGAGGAGGAGGAGGTACAGATACGCAGTATTTT. This chain connects TRBV7-3 to TRBJ2-3, with 9 positions matching TRBD2. Germline V gives CDR1 SGHTA, CDR2 FQGTGA. Trimming cost V 0 bases and J 3 bases; bases outside gene matches: 10. The CDR3 runs 18 residues.

This clone came up a few times. V gene TRBV29-1 combines with J gene TRBJ1-1; D not certain. Germline CDR1 is SQVTM and CDR2 is ANQGSEA. The CDR3 loop spans 17 amino acids. Trimming removed 4 bases at V and 0 bases at J, with 21 bases between. The CDR3 loop is CSVASLAGFGVNTEAFF. CDR3 coding DNA: TGCAGCGTTGCTAGCCTGGCGGGGTTCGGCGTGAACACTGAAGCTTTCTTT.

This chain connects TRBV11-3 to TRBJ2-5; D may be TRBD1 or TRBD2 (5 bases each). CDR1 is SGHNT and CDR2 is YENEEA in the germline V gene. V lost 5 bases and J lost 5, with 12 bases in between. The CDR3 has 13 residues. The CDR3 reads CASSPGWGETQYF. As DNA, the CDR3 is TGTGCCAGCAGCCCCGGTTGGGGGGAGACCCAGTACTTC.

The table lists this clone with a few counts. The genes are TRBV14 and TRBJ2-7; D remains unclear. Germline V gene sequence: CDR1 SGHDN, CDR2 FVKESK. CDR3 length equals 11 residues. The V end was cut by 1 base, the J end by 5 bases, with 3 bases between. CDR3 nucleotide sequence: TGTGCCAGCAGCCAAGCAAACGAGCAGTACTTC. It yields the protein CASSQANEQYF.

This chain joins TRBV7-2 and TRBJ2-7; the D is unclear. This CDR3 has 11 residues. Per the germline V gene, CDR1 is SGHTA and CDR2 is FQGNSA. V lost 3 bases to trimming and J lost 0 bases, with 0 bases between them. This CDR3 is CASSFSYEQYF. CDR3 sequence (DNA): TGTGCCAGCAGCTTCTCCTACGAGCAGTACTTC.

This clone was recorded a few times. The chain combines TRBV7-6 with TRBJ1-6; unclear D gene. The germline CDR1 and CDR2 sequences are SGHVS and FNYEAQ. Trimming took 2 bases from V and 7 from J, leaving 6 bases between them. The CDR3 extends over 13 amino acids. For the CDR3, the DNA is TGTGCCAGCAGCTTATATACGAATTCACCCCTCCACTTT. Protein product: CASSLYTNSPLHF.